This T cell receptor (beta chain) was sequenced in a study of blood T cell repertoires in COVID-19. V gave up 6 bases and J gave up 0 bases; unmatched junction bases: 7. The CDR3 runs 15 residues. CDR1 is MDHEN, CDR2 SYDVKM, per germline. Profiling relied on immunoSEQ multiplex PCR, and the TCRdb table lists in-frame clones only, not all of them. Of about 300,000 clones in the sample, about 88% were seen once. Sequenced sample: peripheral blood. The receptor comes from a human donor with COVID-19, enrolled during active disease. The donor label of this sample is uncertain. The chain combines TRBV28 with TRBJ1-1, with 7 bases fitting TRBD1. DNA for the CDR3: TGTGCCAGCAGCCTCAGGGGGACAGTGAACACTGAAGCTTTCTTT. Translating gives CASSLRGTVNTEAFF.